These 5 T cell receptor beta chains were all obtained from the same sample, sequenced in a study of blood T cell repertoires in COVID-19. Sequencing was performed with immunoSEQ multiplex PCR; in TCRdb, only in-frame clones are kept and a portion is missing. The table shows fewer than 250,000 clones, with approximately 82% occurring only once. Specimen: peripheral blood. All receptors derive from an older woman with active or convalescent COVID-19.

This clone has only one observation. The CDR3: CASSLWAGHGQPQHF. CDR3 DNA: TGTGCCAGCAGCCTCTGGGCAGGGCACGGTCAGCCCCAGCATTTT. The gene calls are TRBV11-2 and TRBJ1-5; D possibly corresponds to TRBD1 (5 bases). Looked up from germline, CDR1 is SGHAT and CDR2 is FQNNGV. The V end lost 5 bases, the J end lost 6 bases, and 17 bases lay between the germline ends. The CDR3 runs 15 residues.

The V call is TRBV28, the J call TRBJ1-5; D is unclear. Trimming shortened V by 5 bases and J by 9 bases, and 14 bases separated the two germline ends. There are 13 residues in the CDR3. Germline lookup yields CDR1 MDHEN and CDR2 SYDVKM. This CDR3 reads CASSGPGNGPQHF. CDR3 in DNA: TGTGCCAGCAGTGGCCCGGGGAACGGGCCCCAGCATTTT.

The J gene is TRBJ1-5, the V gene TRBV4-2; no firm D call. Trimming removed 2 bases from V and 6 bases from J, with 14 bases in between. Per germline, CDR1 LGHNA and CDR2 YNFKEQ. This CDR3 comprises 15 residues. In DNA form, the CDR3 reads TGTGCCAGCAGCCAAACGCCGGGAGGGAGTCAGCCCCAGCATTTT. The encoded protein is CASSQTPGGSQPQHF.

In its sample, this clone was seen a few times. In DNA, the CDR3 is TGTGCCACCAGCGGACAGGGATATGAAGAAAAACTGTTTTTT. Translation gives CATSGQGYEEKLFF. The chain carries TRBV15 and TRBJ1-4; TRBD1 aligns across 8 bases. Germline CDR1 LNHNV, CDR2 YYDKDF (reference sequence). The CDR3 has 14 residues. The V segment lost 5 bases and the J segment 8 bases; nucleotides outside the gene matches: 7.

The chain has TRBV24-1 and TRBJ2-7, with D possibly being TRBD2 (6 bases). The CDR3 extends over 15 amino acids. Germline V lookup: CDR1 KGHDR, CDR2 SFDVKD. The ends were cut back, 7 bases at V and 2 bases at J, with 17 bases in the middle. The CDR3 is CATSSAGTQPYEQYF. Written as DNA, the CDR3 is TGTGCCACCAGCTCCGCCGGGACTCAACCCTACGAGCAGTACTTC.